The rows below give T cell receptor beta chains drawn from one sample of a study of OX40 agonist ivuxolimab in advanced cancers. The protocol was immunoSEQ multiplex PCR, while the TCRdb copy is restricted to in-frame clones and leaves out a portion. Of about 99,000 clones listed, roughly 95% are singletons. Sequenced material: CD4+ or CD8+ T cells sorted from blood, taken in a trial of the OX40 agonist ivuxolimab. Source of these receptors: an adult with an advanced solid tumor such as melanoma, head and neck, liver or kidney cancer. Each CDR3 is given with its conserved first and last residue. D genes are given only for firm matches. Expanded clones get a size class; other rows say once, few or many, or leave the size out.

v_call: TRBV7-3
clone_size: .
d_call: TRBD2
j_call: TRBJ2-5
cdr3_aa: CASSKMGGGKETQYF
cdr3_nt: TGTGCCAGCAGCAAAATGGGCGGGGGAAAAGAGACCCAGTACTTC

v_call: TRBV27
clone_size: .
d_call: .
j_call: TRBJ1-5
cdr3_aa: CASKSWGQGSNQPQHF
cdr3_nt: TGTGCCAGCAAGTCTTGGGGGCAGGGGAGCAATCAGCCCCAGCATTTT

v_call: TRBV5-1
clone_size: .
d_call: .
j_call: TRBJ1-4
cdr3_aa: CASTNWGGTNEKLFF
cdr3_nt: TGCGCCAGCACCAATTGGGGCGGGACTAATGAAAAACTGTTTTTT

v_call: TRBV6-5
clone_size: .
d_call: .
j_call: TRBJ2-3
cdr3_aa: CASSSWTGTDTQYF
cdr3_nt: TGTGCCAGCAGTTCCTGGACAGGCACAGATACGCAGTATTTT

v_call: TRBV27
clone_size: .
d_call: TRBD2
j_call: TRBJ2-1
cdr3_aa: CASSLLREGNNEQFF
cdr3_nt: TGTGCCAGCAGTTTATTGCGGGAGGGGAACAATGAGCAGTTCTTC

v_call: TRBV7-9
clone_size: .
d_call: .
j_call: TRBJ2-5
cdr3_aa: CASSLSSEETQYF
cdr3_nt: TGTGCCAGCAGCTTATCTTCCGAAGAGACCCAGTACTTC

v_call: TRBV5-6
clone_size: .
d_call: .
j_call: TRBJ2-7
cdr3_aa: CASSLYTRAPYEQYF
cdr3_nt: TGTGCCAGCAGCTTGTACACACGGGCCCCCTACGAGCAGTACTTC

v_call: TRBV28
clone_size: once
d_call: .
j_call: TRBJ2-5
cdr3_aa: CASVKRGRPQETQYF
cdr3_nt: TGTGCCAGCGTAAAGAGGGGACGGCCCCAAGAGACCCAGTACTTC

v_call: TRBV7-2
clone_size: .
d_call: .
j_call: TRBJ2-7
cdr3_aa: CASSLGVWTLAYEQYF
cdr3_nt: TGTGCCAGCAGCTTAGGTGTGTGGACCCTTGCCTACGAGCAGTACTTC

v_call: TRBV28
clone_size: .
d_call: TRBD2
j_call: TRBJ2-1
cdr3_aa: CASRLPGGWNEQFF
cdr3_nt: TGTGCCAGCAGACTCCCCGGGGGGTGGAATGAGCAGTTCTTC

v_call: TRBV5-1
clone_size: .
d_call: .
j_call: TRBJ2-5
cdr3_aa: CASSRGETQYF
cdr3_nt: TGCGCCAGCAGCCGTGGGGAGACCCAGTACTTC

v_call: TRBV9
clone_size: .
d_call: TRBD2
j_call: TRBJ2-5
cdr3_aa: CASSPRGLPYQETQYF
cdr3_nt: TGTGCCAGCAGCCCTCGGGGACTACCGTACCAAGAGACCCAGTACTTC

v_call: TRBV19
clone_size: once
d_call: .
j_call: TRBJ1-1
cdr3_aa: CASSIIGDMNTEAFF
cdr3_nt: TGTGCCAGTAGTATAATAGGGGACATGAACACTGAAGCTTTCTTT

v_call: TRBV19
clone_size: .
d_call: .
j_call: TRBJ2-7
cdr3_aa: CASSSGAYEQYF
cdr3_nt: TGTGCCAGTAGTTCCGGGGCCTACGAGCAGTACTTC

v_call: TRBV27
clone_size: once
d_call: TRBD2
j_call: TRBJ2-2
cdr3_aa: CASSAGLAVGELFF
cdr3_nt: TGTGCCAGCAGTGCGGGACTAGCGGTCGGGGAGCTGTTTTTT

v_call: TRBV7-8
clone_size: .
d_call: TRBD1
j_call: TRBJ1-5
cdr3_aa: CASSQGQGYQPQHF
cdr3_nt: TGTGCCAGCAGCCAAGGACAGGGTTATCAGCCCCAGCATTTT

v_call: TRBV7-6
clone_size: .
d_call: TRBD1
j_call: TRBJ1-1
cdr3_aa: CASSLETGGEGNTEAFF
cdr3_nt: TGTGCCAGCAGCTTAGAGACAGGGGGAGAAGGGAACACTGAAGCTTTCTTT

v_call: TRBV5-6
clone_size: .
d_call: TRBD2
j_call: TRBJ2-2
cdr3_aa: CASTIAGANTGELFF
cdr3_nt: TGTGCCAGCACGATAGCGGGGGCGAACACCGGGGAGCTGTTTTTT

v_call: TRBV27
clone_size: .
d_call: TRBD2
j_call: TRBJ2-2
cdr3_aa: CASSPVLGEEAGGTNTGELFF
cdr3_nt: TGTGCCAGCAGCCCCGTTTTGGGGGAGGAAGCGGGAGGAACGAACACCGGGGAGCTGTTTTTT

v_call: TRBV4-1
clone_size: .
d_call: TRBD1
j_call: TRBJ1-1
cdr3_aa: CASSQGTGFWAFF
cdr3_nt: TGCGCCAGCAGCCAGGGGACAGGCTTTTGGGCTTTCTTT

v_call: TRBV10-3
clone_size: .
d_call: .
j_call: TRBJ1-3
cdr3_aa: CAISESGRQNSGNTIYF
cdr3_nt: TGTGCCATCAGTGAGTCGGGTCGGCAGAACTCTGGAAACACCATATATTTT

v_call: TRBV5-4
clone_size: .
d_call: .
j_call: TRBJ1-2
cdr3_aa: CASSSLGTNYGYTF
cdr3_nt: TGTGCCAGCAGCTCCCTGGGCACTAACTATGGCTACACCTTC

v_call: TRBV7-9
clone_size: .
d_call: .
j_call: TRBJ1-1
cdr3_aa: CASSFPGDTEAFF
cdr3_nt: TGTGCCAGCAGCTTCCCCGGGGACACTGAAGCTTTCTTT

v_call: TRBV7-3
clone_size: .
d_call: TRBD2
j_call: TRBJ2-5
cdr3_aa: CASSFLAGGRETQYF
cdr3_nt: TGTGCCAGCAGCTTCCTAGCGGGAGGTCGGGAGACCCAGTACTTC

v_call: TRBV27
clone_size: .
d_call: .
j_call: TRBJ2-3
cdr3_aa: CASSLLPAVTDTQYF
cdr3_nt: TGTGCCAGCAGCCTCCTCCCCGCGGTCACAGATACGCAGTATTTT

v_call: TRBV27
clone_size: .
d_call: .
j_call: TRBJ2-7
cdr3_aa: CASSFSGTPSYEQYF
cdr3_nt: TGTGCCAGCAGTTTCTCCGGGACACCATCCTACGAGCAGTACTTC

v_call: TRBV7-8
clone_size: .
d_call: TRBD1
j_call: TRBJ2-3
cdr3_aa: CASSHTPGQATLDTQYF
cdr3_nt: TGTGCCAGCAGCCACACCCCGGGACAGGCAACCTTGGATACGCAGTATTTT

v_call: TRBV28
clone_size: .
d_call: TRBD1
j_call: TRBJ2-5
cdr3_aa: CASSFQGAGETQYF
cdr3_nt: TGTGCCAGCAGTTTTCAGGGGGCAGGGGAGACCCAGTACTTC

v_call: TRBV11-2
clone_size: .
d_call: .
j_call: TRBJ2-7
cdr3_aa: CASSLSGGSLYEQYF
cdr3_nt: TGTGCCAGCAGCTTATCGGGGGGCTCCCTCTACGAGCAGTACTTC

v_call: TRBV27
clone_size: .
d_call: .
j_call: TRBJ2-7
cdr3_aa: CASSLSAGTYEQYF
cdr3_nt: TGTGCCAGCAGTTTGTCTGCAGGAACCTACGAGCAGTACTTC

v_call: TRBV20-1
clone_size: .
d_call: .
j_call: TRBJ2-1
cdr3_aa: CSVHSYNEQFF
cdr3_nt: TGCAGCGTCCACTCCTACAATGAGCAGTTCTTC

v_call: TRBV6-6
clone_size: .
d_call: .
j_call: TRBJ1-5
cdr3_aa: CASSYPGQPQHF
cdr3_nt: TGTGCCAGCAGTTACCCGGGACAGCCCCAGCATTTT

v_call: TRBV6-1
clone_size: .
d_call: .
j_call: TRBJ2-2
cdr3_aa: CASSEDQNTGELFF
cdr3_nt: TGTGCCAGCAGTGAGGACCAGAACACCGGGGAGCTGTTTTTT